The clone carrying this TCR beta chain occurred a few times. Its target is unknown. The study excluded patients with other autoimmune diseases, uncontrolled infections, pregnancy or lactation. This record belongs to a study of Graves' ophthalmopathy and Graves' hyperthyroidism. The V and J ends lost 0 bases and 3 bases respectively, with 15 bases between them. CDR1 and CDR2 from the germline V gene are LNHNV and YYDKDF (reference sequence). This CDR3 region has 16 residues. Amplification targeted the TCR beta CDR3 regions, with RNA transcripts as the source material. An opening RT-PCR round employed HTBI primers and preceded a second-round multiplex PCR. In TCRdb, the multiplex PCR reads were re-called with MiXCR into one record per CDR3 protein. The repertoire holds roughly 1.1 million distinct CDR3 sequences, with approximately 35% as singletons. General study findings and limits: Ophthalmopathy progression was predicted with 55% to 71% sensitivity and about 72% specificity.

Sequencing input: peripheral blood or thyroid tissue (not recorded which). The chain carries TRBV15 and TRBJ2-7; D unresolved. The TCR originated in an adult man with Graves' hyperthyroidism. The CDR3 reads CATSREYSGDGYEQYF. Written as DNA, the CDR3 is TGTGCCACCAGCAGAGAATATTCTGGGGATGGCTACGAGCAGTACTTC.